This T cell receptor (beta chain) derives from a study of blood T cell repertoires in COVID-19. Study details: Both acute and convalescent COVID-19 samples were obtained from the United States, Italy and Spain. T cells, B-cell-depleted T cells, or PBMCs provided the cDNA or gDNA that served as material.

How the authors handled the data: Amplification from reference gene primers served as the basis for estimated nucleated cell counts. Assay: immunoSEQ multiplex PCR; the TCRdb copy retains only in-frame clones and omits some. The V and J calls and clone size were taken over from that table, and D and trimming were inferred from the DNA. Here the sample spans around 150,000 clones, roughly 90% being singletons. The CDR3 consists of 14 residues. Per the germline V gene, CDR1 is MNHEY and CDR2 is SVGEGT. Trimming shortened V by 2 bases and J by 0 bases, and 8 bases separated the two germline ends. Enrolled during active infection, Seattle patients were then followed longitudinally.

The sequence derives from a man aged 25 to 45 with COVID-19, enrolled during active disease. The chain links TRBV6-2 or TRBV6-3 to TRBJ2-7, with D perhaps matching TRBD2 (5 bases). Specimen: peripheral blood. The CDR3 protein is CASSYQAGSYEQYF. The CDR3 bases are TGTGCCAGCAGTTACCAGGCGGGCTCCTACGAGCAGTACTTC.